This T cell receptor (beta chain) was sequenced for a study of blood T cell repertoires in COVID-19. Looking at the study overall: The United States, Italy and Spain supplied acute and convalescent COVID-19 samples.

How the authors handled the data: By means of reference gene primer amplification, nucleated cell counts were estimated. Sequenced by immunoSEQ multiplex PCR; TCRdb stores in-frame clones only, minus some. V, J and clone size were drawn from that table, and D and trimming were deduced from the DNA. The repertoire holds around 250,000 clones, approximately 90% seen once, with over 4% in the top ten. The TCR sequence derives from a woman younger than 45 with acute COVID-19. The specimen sequenced was PBMCs or T cells enriched from blood (not recorded which).

In DNA form, the CDR3 reads TGTGCCAGCGGGACTAGCGGGAGGGCTTTCGAGCAGTACTTC. Translating it yields CASGTSGRAFEQYF. The J gene is TRBJ2-7, the V gene TRBV2; TRBD2 matches 16 bases. Germline assignment: CDR1 SNHLY and CDR2 FYNNEI. The CDR3 runs to 14 residues. After removal of 8 bases from V and 6 bases from J, the junction contained 4 bases not matched to a gene.